This TCR beta chain was obtained from a study of blood T cells in healthy people across ages. Primed by a sample-barcoded 5' primer and a J-beta primer mix, a second PCR proceeded for roughly 7 to 11 cycles. One entry per CDR3 protein results from TCRdb running MiXCR on the 5' RACE reads. The sample records 800,000 or so distinct CDR3 sequences, 46% being singletons. V lost 2 bases and J lost 0, with 8 bases in between. The length of the CDR3 is 14 residues. The V gene's germline CDR1 is MNHNS and CDR2 SASEGT. The sequence came from a man older than 75 in good health. Sequencing used blood. V gene TRBV6-1 combines with J gene TRBJ2-7, with D tentatively TRBD1 (6 bases). The CDR3 region has the DNA TGTGCCAGCAGTGAACAGGGGATCTCCTACGAGCAGTACTTC. Translating gives CASSEQGISYEQYF.